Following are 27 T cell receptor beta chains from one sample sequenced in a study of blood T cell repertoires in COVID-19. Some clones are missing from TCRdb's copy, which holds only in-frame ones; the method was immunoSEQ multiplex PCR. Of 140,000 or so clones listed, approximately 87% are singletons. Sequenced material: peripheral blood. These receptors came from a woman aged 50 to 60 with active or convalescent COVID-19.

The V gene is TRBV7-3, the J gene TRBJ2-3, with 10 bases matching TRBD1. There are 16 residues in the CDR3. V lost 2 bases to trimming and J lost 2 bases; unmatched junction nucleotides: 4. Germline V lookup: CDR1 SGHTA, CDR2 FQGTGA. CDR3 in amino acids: CASSLAGTGVTDTQYF. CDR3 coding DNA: TGTGCCAGCAGCTTAGCCGGGACAGGGGTCACAGATACGCAGTATTTT. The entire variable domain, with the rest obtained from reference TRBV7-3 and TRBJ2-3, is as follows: GAGVSQTPSNKVTEKGKYVELRCDPISGHTALYWYRQSLGQGPEFLIYFQGTGAADDSGLPNDRFFAVRPEGSVSTLKIQRTERGDSAVYLCASSLAGTGVTDTQYFGPGTRLTVL.

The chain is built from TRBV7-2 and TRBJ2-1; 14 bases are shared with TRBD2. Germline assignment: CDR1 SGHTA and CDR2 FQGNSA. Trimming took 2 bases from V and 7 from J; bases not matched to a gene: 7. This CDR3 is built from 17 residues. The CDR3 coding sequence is TGTGCCAGCAGCTTAACGGGGACTAGCGGGAGTTTTAATGAGCAGTTCTTC. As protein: CASSLTGTSGSFNEQFF.

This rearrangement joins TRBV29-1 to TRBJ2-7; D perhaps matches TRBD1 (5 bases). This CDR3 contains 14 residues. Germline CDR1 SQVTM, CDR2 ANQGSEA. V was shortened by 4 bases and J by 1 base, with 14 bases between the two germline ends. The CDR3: CSVVAGDSSYEQYF. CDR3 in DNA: TGCAGCGTTGTGGCCGGTGACAGTTCCTACGAGCAGTACTTC.

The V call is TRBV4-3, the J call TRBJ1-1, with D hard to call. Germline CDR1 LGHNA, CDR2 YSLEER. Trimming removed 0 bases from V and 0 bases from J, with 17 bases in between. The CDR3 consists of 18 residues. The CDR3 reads CASSQDIRELRVNTEAFF. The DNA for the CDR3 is TGCGCCAGCAGCCAAGATATACGTGAACTGAGGGTGAACACTGAAGCTTTCTTT.

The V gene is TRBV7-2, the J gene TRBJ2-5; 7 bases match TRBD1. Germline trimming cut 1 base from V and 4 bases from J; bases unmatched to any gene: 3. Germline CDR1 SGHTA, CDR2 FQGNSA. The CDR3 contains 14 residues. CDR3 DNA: TGTGCCAGCAGCTTAGGAACAGGGGCAGAGACCCAGTACTTC. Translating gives CASSLGTGAETQYF.

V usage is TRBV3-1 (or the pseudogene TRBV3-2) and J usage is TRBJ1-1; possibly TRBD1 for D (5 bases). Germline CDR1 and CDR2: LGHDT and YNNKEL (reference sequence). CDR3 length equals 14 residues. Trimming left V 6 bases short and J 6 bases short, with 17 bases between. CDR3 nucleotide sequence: TGTGCCAGCAGTCGCTGGGGGGGTAAGGCTGAAGCTTTCTTT. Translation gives CASSRWGGKAEAFF.

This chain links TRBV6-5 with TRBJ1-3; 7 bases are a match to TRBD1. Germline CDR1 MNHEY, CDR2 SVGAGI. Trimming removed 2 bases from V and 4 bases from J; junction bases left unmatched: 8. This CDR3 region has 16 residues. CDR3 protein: CASSYQPGTVGNTIYF. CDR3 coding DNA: TGTGCCAGCAGTTACCAACCCGGGACAGTAGGAAACACCATATATTTT.

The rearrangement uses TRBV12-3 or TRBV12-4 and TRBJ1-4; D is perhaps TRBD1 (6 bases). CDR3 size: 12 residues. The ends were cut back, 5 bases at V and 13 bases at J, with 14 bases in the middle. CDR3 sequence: CASSLSTGGLFF. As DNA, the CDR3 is TGTGCCAGCAGTCTTTCGACAGGCGGACTGTTTTTT.

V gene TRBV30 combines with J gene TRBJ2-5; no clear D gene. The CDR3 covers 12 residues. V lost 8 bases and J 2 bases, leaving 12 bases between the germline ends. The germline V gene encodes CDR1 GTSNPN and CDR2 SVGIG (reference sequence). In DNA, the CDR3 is TGTGCCGGTACCCTAGTACAAGAGACCCAGTACTTC. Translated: CAGTLVQETQYF. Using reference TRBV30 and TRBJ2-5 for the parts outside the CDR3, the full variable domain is SQTIHQWPATLVQPVGSPLSLECTVEGTSNPNLYWYRQAAGRGLQLLFYSVGIGQISSEVPQNLSASRPQDRQFILSSKKLLLSDSGFYLCAGTLVQETQYFGPGTRLLVL.

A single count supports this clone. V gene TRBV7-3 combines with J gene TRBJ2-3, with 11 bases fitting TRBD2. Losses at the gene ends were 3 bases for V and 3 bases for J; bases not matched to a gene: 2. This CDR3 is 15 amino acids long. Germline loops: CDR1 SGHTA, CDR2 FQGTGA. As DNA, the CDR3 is TGTGCCAGCAGCTTCGGACTAGCGGGTACAGATACGCAGTATTTT. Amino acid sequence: CASSFGLAGTDTQYF.

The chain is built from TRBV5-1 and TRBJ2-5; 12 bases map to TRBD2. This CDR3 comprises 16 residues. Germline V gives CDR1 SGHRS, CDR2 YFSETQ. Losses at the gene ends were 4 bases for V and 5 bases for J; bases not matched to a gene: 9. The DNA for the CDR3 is TGCGCCAGCAGCGAGAAGACTAGCGGGGGCGGTGAGACCCAGTACTTC. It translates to CASSEKTSGGGETQYF. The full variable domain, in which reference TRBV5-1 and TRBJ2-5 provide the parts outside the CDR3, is KAGVTQTPRYLIKTRGQQVTLSCSPISGHRSVSWYQQTPGQGLQFLFEYFSETQRNKGNFPGRFSGRQFSNSRSEMNVSTLELGDSALYLCASSEKTSGGGETQYFGPGTRLLVL.

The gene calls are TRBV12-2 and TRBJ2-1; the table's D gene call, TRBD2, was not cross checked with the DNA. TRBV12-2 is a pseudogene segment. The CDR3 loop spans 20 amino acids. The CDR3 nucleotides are TGTGCAAGTCGTTCAGTGGTGGGCGGGAGAAAGGTCCAAAGCGGGCATGAGCAGTTCTTC. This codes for CASRSVVGGRKVQSGHEQFF.

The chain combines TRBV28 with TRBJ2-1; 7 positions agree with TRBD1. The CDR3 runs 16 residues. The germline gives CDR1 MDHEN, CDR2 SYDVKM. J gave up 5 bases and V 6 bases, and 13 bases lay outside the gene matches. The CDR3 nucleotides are TGTGCCAGCAGCTCCTGGGACAGAATTAAAAACAATGAGCAGTTCTTC. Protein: CASSSWDRIKNNEQFF.

CDR3 nucleotides: TGCGCCAGCAGGGGGGGGACATTGAACACTGAAGCTTTCTTT. Translated, it gives CASRGGTLNTEAFF. The chain employs TRBV5-1 and TRBJ1-1; weak D call: TRBD1 (6 bases). V lost 5 bases and J 0 bases, leaving 11 bases between the germline ends. The V gene's germline CDR1 is SGHRS and CDR2 YFSETQ. The CDR3 extends over 14 amino acids.

CDR3 protein: CASSDGGNLGGAFF. CDR3 coding DNA: TGTGCCAGCAGCGACGGGGGTAACCTCGGAGGAGCTTTCTTT. The chain couples TRBV7-2 to TRBJ1-1; weak D call: TRBD1 (5 bases). V was clipped by 5 bases and J by 10 bases, with 20 bases between them. Germline V lookup: CDR1 SGHTA, CDR2 FQGNSA. CDR3 length equals 14 residues. The entire variable domain, with the rest obtained from reference TRBV7-2 and TRBJ1-1, is as follows: GAGVSQSPSNKVTEKGKDVELRCDPISGHTALYWYRQSLGQGLEFLIYFQGNSAPDKSGLPSDRFSAERTGGSVSTLTIQRTQQEDSAVYLCASSDGGNLGGAFFGQGTRLTVV.

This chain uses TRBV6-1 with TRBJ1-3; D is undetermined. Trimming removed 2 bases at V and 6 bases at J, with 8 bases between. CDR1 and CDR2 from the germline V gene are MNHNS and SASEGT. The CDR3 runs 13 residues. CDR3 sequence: CASSESYENTIYF. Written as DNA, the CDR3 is TGTGCCAGCAGTGAAAGCTATGAAAACACCATATATTTT.

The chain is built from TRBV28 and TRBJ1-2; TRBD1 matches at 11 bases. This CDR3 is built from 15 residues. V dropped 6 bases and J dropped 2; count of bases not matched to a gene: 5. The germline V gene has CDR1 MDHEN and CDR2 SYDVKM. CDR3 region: CASRPGQGANYGYTF. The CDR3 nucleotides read TGTGCCAGCAGACCCGGACAGGGGGCGAACTATGGCTACACCTTC.

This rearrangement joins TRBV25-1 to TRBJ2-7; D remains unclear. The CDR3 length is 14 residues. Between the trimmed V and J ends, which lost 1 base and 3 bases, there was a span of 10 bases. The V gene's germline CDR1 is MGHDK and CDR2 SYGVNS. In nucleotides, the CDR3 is TGTGCCAGCAGTGAATCAGGAACCCACTACGAGCAGTACTTC. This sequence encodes CASSESGTHYEQYF.

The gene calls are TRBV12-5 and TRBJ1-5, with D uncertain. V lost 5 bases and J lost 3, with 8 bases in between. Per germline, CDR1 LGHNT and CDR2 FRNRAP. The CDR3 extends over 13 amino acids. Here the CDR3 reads CASGPGFNQPQHF. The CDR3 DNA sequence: TGTGCTAGTGGTCCGGGGTTCAATCAGCCCCAGCATTTT.

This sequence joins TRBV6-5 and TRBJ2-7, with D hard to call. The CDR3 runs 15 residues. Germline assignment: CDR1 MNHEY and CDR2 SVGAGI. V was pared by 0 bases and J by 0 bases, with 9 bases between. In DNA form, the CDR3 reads TGTGCCAGCAGTTACTCGTTGGGCACCTCCTACGAGCAGTACTTC. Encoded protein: CASSYSLGTSYEQYF.

CDR3 region: CASSYYGRGNAYTF. CDR3 coding DNA: TGTGCCAGCAGCTATTATGGGAGGGGTAATGCCTACACCTTC. The chain recombines TRBV5-5 with TRBJ1-2; D is perhaps TRBD1 (5 bases). V was pared by 3 bases and J by 10 bases, with 19 bases between. Looked up from germline, CDR1 is SGHKS and CDR2 is YYEKEE (reference sequence). This CDR3 contains 14 residues.

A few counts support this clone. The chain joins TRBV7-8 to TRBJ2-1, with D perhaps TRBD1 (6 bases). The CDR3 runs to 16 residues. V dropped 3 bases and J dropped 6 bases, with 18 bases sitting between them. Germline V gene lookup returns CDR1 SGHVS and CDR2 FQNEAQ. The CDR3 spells CASSFRTGLSFNEQFF. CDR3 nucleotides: TGTGCCAGCAGCTTTAGAACAGGGTTGAGTTTCAATGAGCAGTTCTTC. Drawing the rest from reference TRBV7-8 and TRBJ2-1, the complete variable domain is GAGVSQSPRYKVAKRGQDVALRCDPISGHVSLFWYQQALGQGPEFLTYFQNEAQLDKSGLPSDRFFAERPEGSVSTLKIQRTQQEDSAVYLCASSFRTGLSFNEQFFGPGTRLTVL.

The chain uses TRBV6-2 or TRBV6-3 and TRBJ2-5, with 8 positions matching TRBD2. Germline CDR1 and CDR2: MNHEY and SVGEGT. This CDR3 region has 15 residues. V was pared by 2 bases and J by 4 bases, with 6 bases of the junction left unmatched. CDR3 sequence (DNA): TGTGCCAGCAGTTACACCGGGGGGGCTACAGAGACCCAGTACTTC. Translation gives CASSYTGGATETQYF.

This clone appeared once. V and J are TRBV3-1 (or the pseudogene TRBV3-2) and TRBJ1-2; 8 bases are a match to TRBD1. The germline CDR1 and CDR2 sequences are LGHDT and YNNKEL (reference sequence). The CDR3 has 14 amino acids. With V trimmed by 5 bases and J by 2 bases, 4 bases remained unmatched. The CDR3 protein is CASSSGQVNYGYTF. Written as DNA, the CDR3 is TGTGCCAGCAGCTCGGGACAGGTGAACTATGGCTACACCTTC.

The CDR3 here is CASTSGGNYNEQFF. CDR3 nucleotides: TGCGCCAGTACTAGCGGAGGGAATTACAATGAGCAGTTCTTC. The chain combines TRBV5-1 with TRBJ2-1; 8 positions match TRBD2. The germline V gene encodes CDR1 SGHRS and CDR2 YFSETQ. The CDR3 totals 14 residues. With 8 bases clipped from V and 4 bases from J, the junction kept 8 bases outside the gene matches.

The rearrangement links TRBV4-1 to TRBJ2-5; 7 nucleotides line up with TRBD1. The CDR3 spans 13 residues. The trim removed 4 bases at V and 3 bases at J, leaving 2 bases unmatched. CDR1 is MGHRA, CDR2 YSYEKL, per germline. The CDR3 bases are TGCGCCAGCAGCCGAACAGGGGAAGAGACCCAGTACTTC. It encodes CASSRTGEETQYF.

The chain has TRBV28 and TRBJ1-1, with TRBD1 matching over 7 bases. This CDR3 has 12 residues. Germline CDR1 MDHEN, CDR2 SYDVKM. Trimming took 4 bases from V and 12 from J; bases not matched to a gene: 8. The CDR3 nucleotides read TGTGCCAGCAGTTCAGGGGACAGTAGAACTTTCTTT. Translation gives CASSSGDSRTFF.